What follows describes a single TCR beta chain. In the original analysis: Amplifying reference gene primers gave estimates of nucleated cell counts. TCRdb's table, derived via immunoSEQ multiplex PCR, lists solely in-frame clones and lacks some. The V and J calls and clone size come from that table; D and trimming were worked out from the DNA. The sample consists of 450,000 or so clones, 90% of them appearing once. The data were taken from a study of blood T cell repertoires in COVID-19. Whole-study context: In each case, the material was cDNA or gDNA derived from T cells, B-cell-depleted T cells, or PBMCs.

Clinical histories supplied by participants themselves formed the basis of cohort assignment. For recovered donors of Cohort 3, there were two negative PCRs, clearance, or symptom resolution. V lost 5 bases and J lost 0; bases outside the gene matches: 7. The CDR3 has 17 residues. Looked up from germline, CDR1 is MNHEY and CDR2 is SMNVEV (reference sequence). This TCR derives from a man between 18 and 35 years old who had recovered from COVID-19. Input material: PBMCs or T cells enriched from blood (not recorded which). This chain connects TRBV27 to TRBJ2-1, with 10 bases that match TRBD2. The CDR3 DNA follows: TGTGCCAGCAGTCCGGGACTAGCGCTAAGCTCCTACAATGAGCAGTTCTTC. This gives the protein CASSPGLALSSYNEQFF.